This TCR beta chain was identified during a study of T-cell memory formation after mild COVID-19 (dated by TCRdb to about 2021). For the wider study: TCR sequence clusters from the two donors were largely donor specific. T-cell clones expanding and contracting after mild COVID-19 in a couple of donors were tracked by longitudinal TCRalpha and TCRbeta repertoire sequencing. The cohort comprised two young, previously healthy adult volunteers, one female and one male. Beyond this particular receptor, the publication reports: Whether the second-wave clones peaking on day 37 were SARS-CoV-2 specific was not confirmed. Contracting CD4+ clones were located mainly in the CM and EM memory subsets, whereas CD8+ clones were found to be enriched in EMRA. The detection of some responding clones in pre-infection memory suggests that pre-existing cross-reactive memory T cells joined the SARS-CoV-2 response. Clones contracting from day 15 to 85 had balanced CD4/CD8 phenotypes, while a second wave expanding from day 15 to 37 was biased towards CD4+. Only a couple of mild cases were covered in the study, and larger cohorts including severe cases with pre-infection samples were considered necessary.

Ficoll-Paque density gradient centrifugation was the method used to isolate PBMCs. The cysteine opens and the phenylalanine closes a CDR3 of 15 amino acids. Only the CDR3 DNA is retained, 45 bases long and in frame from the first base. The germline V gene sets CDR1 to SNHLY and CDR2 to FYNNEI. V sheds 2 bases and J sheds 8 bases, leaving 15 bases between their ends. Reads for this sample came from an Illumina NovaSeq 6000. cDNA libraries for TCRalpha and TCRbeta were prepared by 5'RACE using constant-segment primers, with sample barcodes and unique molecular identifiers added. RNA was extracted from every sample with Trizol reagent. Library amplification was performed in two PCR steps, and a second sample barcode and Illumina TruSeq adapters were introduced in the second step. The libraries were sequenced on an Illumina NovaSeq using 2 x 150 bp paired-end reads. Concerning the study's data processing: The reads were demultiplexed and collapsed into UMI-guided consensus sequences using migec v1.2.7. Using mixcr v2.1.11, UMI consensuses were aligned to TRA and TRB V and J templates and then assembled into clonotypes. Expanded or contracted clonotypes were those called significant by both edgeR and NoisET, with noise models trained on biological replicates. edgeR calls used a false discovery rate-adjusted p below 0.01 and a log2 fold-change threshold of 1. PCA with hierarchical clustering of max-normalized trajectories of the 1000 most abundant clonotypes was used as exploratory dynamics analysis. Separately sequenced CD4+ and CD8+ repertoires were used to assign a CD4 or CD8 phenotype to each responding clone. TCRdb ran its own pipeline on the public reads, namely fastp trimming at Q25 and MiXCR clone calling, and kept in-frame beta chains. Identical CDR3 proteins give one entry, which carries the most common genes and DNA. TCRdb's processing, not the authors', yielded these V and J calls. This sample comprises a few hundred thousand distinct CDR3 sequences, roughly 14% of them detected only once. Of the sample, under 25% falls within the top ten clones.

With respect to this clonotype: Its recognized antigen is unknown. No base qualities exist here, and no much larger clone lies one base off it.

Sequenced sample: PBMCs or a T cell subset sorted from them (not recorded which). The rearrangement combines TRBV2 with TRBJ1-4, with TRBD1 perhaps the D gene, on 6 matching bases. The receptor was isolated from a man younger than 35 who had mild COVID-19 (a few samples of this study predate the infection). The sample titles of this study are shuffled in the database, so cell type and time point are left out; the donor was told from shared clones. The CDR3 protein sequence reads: CASSESEATGEKLFF. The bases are TGTGCCAGCAGTGAATCCGAAGCGACAGGAGAAAAACTGTTTTTT.